This T cell receptor beta chain stems from a study of vaccination and CD4 T cells after COVID-19. Study-level information: Each individual in the study obtained two doses of BNT162b2 or mRNA-1273 vaccine. Sampling post-COVID took place a median around 99 days after diagnosis (range 35 to 161). Post-vaccine sample collection happened at a median of 72 days after dose two, ranging 14 to 241.

The CDR3 is 16 residues long. Germline V CDR1 and CDR2: SGHNT, YYREEE (reference sequence). V lost 4 bases to trimming and J lost 4 bases; unmatched junction nucleotides: 4. Worth noting for this clonotype: Its antigen is not known.

An Oncomine TCR Beta short-read assay was used to sequence the DNA from cultured CD4+ T cells. TCRdb independently ran MiXCR on the PCR reads; one entry per CDR3 protein. The sample lists about 26,000 distinct CDR3 sequences, roughly 50% seen once, with under 30% in the top ten. This sample's treatment: roughly 11-day PBMC culture with coronavirus spike peptide pools or control peptides (ViraFEST assay). ViraFEST relied on peptide pools to expand antigen-specific T cells; the TCRs were sequenced afterward. The chain is built from TRBV5-4 and TRBJ2-5, with 16 positions matching TRBD2. Sequencing used CD4+ T cells from blood, cultured in vitro, obtained before SARS-CoV-2 vaccination. This receptor was identified in a human donor who received a COVID-19 vaccine. The CDR3 is CASSAGLAGGRETQYF. CDR3 DNA: TGTGCCAGCAGCGCGGGACTAGCGGGGGGGCGAGAGACCCAGTACTTC.